These 29 T cell receptor beta chains were sequenced from one sample in a study of beta chain features in type 1 diabetes. The study reverse transcribed the entire isolated RNA, so it sequenced expressed TCRB transcripts. Produced via immunoSEQ multiplex PCR; TCRdb's table is partial and in-frame only. The sample contains about 900,000 clones, roughly 15% of which appear only once. What was sequenced was naive CD4+ T cells from blood. The receptor set was obtained from a woman younger than 35 in good health.

V and J are TRBV4-2 and TRBJ2-2; TRBD2 agrees at 7 bases. J gave up 7 bases and V 1 base, and 6 bases lay outside the gene matches. The CDR3 contains 15 residues. CDR1 is LGHNA, CDR2 YNFKEQ, per germline. The CDR3 DNA reads TGTGCCAGCAGCCAAGTACTGGGGAGGGGCGGGGAGCTGTTTTTT. It codes for CASSQVLGRGGELFF.

This clone appeared a few times. This chain joins TRBV7-8 and TRBJ2-6; 10 nucleotides align to TRBD1. Germline assignment: CDR1 SGHVS and CDR2 FQNEAQ. The CDR3 consists of 17 residues. Germline trimming cut 4 bases from V and 4 bases from J; bases unmatched to any gene: 7. In DNA form, the CDR3 reads TGTGCCAGCAGCTACAGGGGACAGGGGTCCGGGGCCAACGTCCTGACTTTC. The encoded protein is CASSYRGQGSGANVLTF. The variable domain in full, completed from reference TRBV7-8 and TRBJ2-6, reads GAGVSQSPRYKVAKRGQDVALRCDPISGHVSLFWYQQALGQGPEFLTYFQNEAQLDKSGLPSDRFFAERPEGSVSTLKIQRTQQEDSAVYLCASSYRGQGSGANVLTFGAGSRLTVL.

The J gene is TRBJ2-2, the V gene TRBV28; D is possibly TRBD1 (6 bases). V was pared by 3 bases and J by 1 base, with 12 bases between. Per the germline V gene, CDR1 is MDHEN and CDR2 is SYDVKM. The CDR3 is made up of 16 amino acids. The CDR3 DNA is TGTGCCAGCAGTTTCCACAGGGCCGGGAACACCGGGGAGCTGTTTTTT. Encoded protein: CASSFHRAGNTGELFF.

The CDR3 DNA sequence: TGCGCCAGCAGCTTGGCCAGAACAGGGGACCCAGATACGCAGTATTTT. Translating gives CASSLARTGDPDTQYF. The rearrangement links TRBV5-1 to TRBJ2-3; 7 bases are shared with TRBD1. The V gene end was trimmed by 0 bases and the J gene end by 4 bases; junction bases not matched to a gene: 8. CDR1 is SGHRS, CDR2 YFSETQ, per germline. The length of the CDR3 is 16 residues.

The DNA of the CDR3 is TGTGCCAGCAGCTTAGTGGTGGGGACCGTCAATCAGCCCCAGCATTTT. It specifies CASSLVVGTVNQPQHF. The chain recombines TRBV7-2 with TRBJ1-5; TRBD1 might be the D (5 bases). V lost 1 base, J lost 3 bases, and 13 bases lay in between. Germline V gene lookup returns CDR1 SGHTA and CDR2 FQGNSA. The CDR3 is 16 residues long.

The rearrangement joins TRBV4-1 to TRBJ2-6; 12 bases match TRBD1. This CDR3 region has 18 residues. The V and J ends lost 8 bases and 3 bases, in that order; junction bases with no gene match: 11. Germline V CDR1 and CDR2: MGHRA, YSYEKL. The CDR3 DNA reads TGCGCCAGCGGATCGGCGGGACAGGGGGCGATTGGGGCCAACGTCCTGACTTTC. Translated: CASGSAGQGAIGANVLTF.

This sequence joins TRBV18 and TRBJ2-2; TRBD2 aligns across 8 bases. The length of the CDR3 is 14 residues. V dropped 8 bases and J dropped 7; count of bases not matched to a gene: 9. Looked up from germline, CDR1 is KGHSH and CDR2 is LQKENI. CDR3 nucleotides: TGTGCCAGCACTTTTCGCGGGAGGCTCGGGGAGCTGTTTTTT. Encoded protein: CASTFRGRLGELFF. Looking up the rest from reference TRBV18 and TRBJ2-2 gives the full variable domain: NAGVMQNPRHLVRRRGQEARLRCSPMKGHSHVYWYRQLPEEGLKFMVYLQKENIIDESGMPKERFSAEFPKEGPSILRIQQVVRGDSAAYFCASTFRGRLGELFFGEGSRLTVL.

The chain is built from TRBV19 and TRBJ2-7; tentatively, D is TRBD1 (6 bases). V lost 6 bases and J lost 2, with 11 bases in between. The CDR3 runs 13 residues. Germline V gives CDR1 LNHDA, CDR2 SQIVND (reference sequence). The CDR3 reads CASSRTVPYEQYF. In DNA, the CDR3 is TGTGCCAGTAGCCGGACAGTCCCCTACGAGCAGTACTTC.

The CDR3 region is CASSYRGIYEQYF. CDR3 bases: TGTGCCAGCAGCTATCGGGGAATCTACGAGCAGTACTTC. This chain links TRBV7-8 with TRBJ2-7; D possibly corresponds to TRBD2 (5 bases). Germline CDR1 SGHVS, CDR2 FQNEAQ. This CDR3 spans 13 amino acids. V lost 4 bases, J lost 3 bases, and 10 bases lay in between.

This clone was detected only a few times. V is TRBV4-3 and J is TRBJ2-1; 9 bases align to TRBD1. V trimming: 1 base; J trimming: 9 bases; junction bases outside the gene matches: 16. The CDR3 is 18 amino acids. Germline V gene sequence: CDR1 LGHNA, CDR2 YSLEER. Written as DNA, the CDR3 is TGCGCCAGCAGCCAAGGGCCATCGGGACAGGGAGCGGACGGTGAGCAGTTCTTC. It encodes CASSQGPSGQGADGEQFF.

The chain has TRBV6-5 and TRBJ1-1; D call uncertain. Germline V gene sequence: CDR1 MNHEY, CDR2 SVGAGI. V was trimmed by 3 bases and J by 3 bases, leaving 11 bases between them. The CDR3 covers 14 residues. The CDR3 loop is CASSYSVVYTEAFF. CDR3 DNA: TGTGCCAGCAGTTATTCCGTCGTGTACACTGAAGCTTTCTTT.

On this clone: In the same sample, other DNA sequences code for this CDR3. This chain joins TRBV18 and TRBJ1-2, with 7 bases identical to TRBD1. This CDR3 spans 13 amino acids. Germline CDR1 KGHSH, CDR2 LQKENI. Unmatched junction bases numbered 1, after V lost 3 bases and J lost 3 bases. The CDR3 DNA sequence: TGTGCCAGCTCACCGCAGGGGGACTATGGCTACACCTTC. The encoded protein is CASSPQGDYGYTF.

Only a few counts were recorded for this clone. The chain employs TRBV6-5 and TRBJ2-7; D unresolved. The CDR3 length is 14 residues. Germline V gene lookup returns CDR1 MNHEY and CDR2 SVGAGI. V lost 0 bases, J lost 2 bases, and 8 bases lay in between. DNA of the CDR3: TGTGCCAGCAGTTACTCCGCCGACACCTACGAGCAGTACTTC. Its translation: CASSYSADTYEQYF.

CDR3 sequence (DNA): TGCGCCAGCAGCCCCGGTGGGGGGCGCACAGATACGCAGTATTTT. Its translation: CASSPGGGRTDTQYF. The genes are TRBV5-1 and TRBJ2-3; perhaps D is TRBD1 or TRBD2 (6 bases each). Germline V CDR1 and CDR2: SGHRS, YFSETQ. V was trimmed by 4 bases and J by 1 base, leaving 13 bases between them. The CDR3 loop spans 15 amino acids. Based on the CDR3 plus reference TRBV5-1 and TRBJ2-3, the full variable domain is KAGVTQTPRYLIKTRGQQVTLSCSPISGHRSVSWYQQTPGQGLQFLFEYFSETQRNKGNFPGRFSGRQFSNSRSEMNVSTLELGDSALYLCASSPGGGRTDTQYFGPGTRLTVL.

The V gene is TRBV4-3, the J gene TRBJ2-1; 10 bases fit TRBD2. The germline V gene has CDR1 LGHNA and CDR2 YSLEER. The CDR3 has 17 amino acids. After removal of 1 base from V and 8 bases from J, the junction contained 11 bases not matched to a gene. CDR3 DNA sequence: TGCGCCAGCAGCCAAGGTCTGTCTAGCGGGAGTAGAGATGAGCAGTTCTTC. This codes for CASSQGLSSGSRDEQFF.

This chain connects TRBV5-1 to TRBJ2-3; D uncertain. V lost 5 bases and J lost 7, with 11 bases in between. Germline V CDR1 and CDR2: SGHRS, YFSETQ. The CDR3 runs to 12 residues. The CDR3: CASSSSTYTQYF. For the CDR3, the DNA is TGCGCCAGCAGTAGTTCAACCTATACGCAGTATTTT.

The DNA for the CDR3 is TGTGCCAGCAGCTTCTGGGGCGGAACAGATACGCAGTATTTT. The encoded protein is CASSFWGGTDTQYF. This rearrangement joins TRBV7-2 to TRBJ2-3; tentative D call: TRBD1 (5 bases). CDR3 length equals 14 residues. Looked up from germline, CDR1 is SGHTA and CDR2 is FQGNSA. Trimming took 3 bases from V and 3 from J, leaving 10 bases between them.

The genes are TRBV6-5 and TRBJ2-3; possible D gene TRBD2, 5 bases. CDR1 is MNHEY, CDR2 SVGAGI, per germline. The CDR3 is 13 residues long. V lost 4 bases, J lost 2 bases, and 7 bases lay in between. Written as DNA, the CDR3 is TGTGCCAGCAGTTGGAGGATCACAGATACGCAGTATTTT. This sequence encodes CASSWRITDTQYF.

The V gene is TRBV6-6, the J gene TRBJ2-7; maybe TRBD2 (5 bases). This CDR3 is 11 amino acids long. The ends were cut back, 5 bases at V and 9 bases at J, with 11 bases in the middle. CDR1 is MNHNY, CDR2 SVGAGI, per germline (reference sequence). The CDR3 coding sequence is TGTGCCAGCAGTGCAGGACGGGGGCAGTACTTC. Translating gives CASSAGRGQYF.

This chain uses TRBV9 with TRBJ2-5, with D unresolved. The CDR3 runs to 15 residues. Trimming removed 0 bases at V and 2 bases at J, with 11 bases between. Looked up from germline, CDR1 is SGDLS and CDR2 is YYNGEE. CDR3 sequence reads: CASSVGSSLQETQYF. CDR3 in DNA: TGTGCCAGCAGCGTAGGTTCCTCCCTACAAGAGACCCAGTACTTC.

This clone occurred a few times. DNA for the CDR3: TGCGCCAGCAGCTTGTCCCCAGGGGTCGAGACCCAGTACTTC. Residues: CASSLSPGVETQYF. V is TRBV5-1 and J is TRBJ2-5; tentative D call: TRBD1 (6 bases). Germline CDR1 and CDR2: SGHRS and YFSETQ. The CDR3 runs 14 residues. Trimming cost V 1 base and J 5 bases, with 12 bases left between them.

V and J are TRBV7-2 and TRBJ2-7, with TRBD2 as a possible D gene (6 bases). Germline-derived CDR1 and CDR2 are SGHTA and FQGNSA. Trimming took 5 bases from V and 4 from J, leaving 21 bases between them. This CDR3 comprises 16 residues. The chain's CDR3 is CASSGSIPGAGYEQYF. The CDR3 bases are TGTGCCAGCAGCGGATCAATTCCGGGAGCCGGGTACGAGCAGTACTTC.

This clone appeared a few times. The chain has TRBV5-1 and TRBJ2-7; possible D gene TRBD2, 5 bases. This CDR3 contains 15 residues. Germline values: CDR1 SGHRS, CDR2 YFSETQ. Trimming took 0 bases from V and 2 from J, leaving 12 bases between them. The CDR3 nucleotides are TGCGCCAGCAGCTTGGGAGATAGGGAGCCCTACGAGCAGTACTTC. Amino acids: CASSLGDREPYEQYF. The full variable domain, its missing parts supplied by reference TRBV5-1 and TRBJ2-7, is KAGVTQTPRYLIKTRGQQVTLSCSPISGHRSVSWYQQTPGQGLQFLFEYFSETQRNKGNFPGRFSGRQFSNSRSEMNVSTLELGDSALYLCASSLGDREPYEQYFGPGTRLTVT.

The genes are TRBV15 and TRBJ2-3, with TRBD1 as a possible D gene (6 bases). V was cut by 7 bases and J by 0 bases, with 11 bases left in between. The germline V gene has CDR1 LNHNV and CDR2 YYDKDF (reference sequence). CDR3 length: 14 residues. The CDR3 reads CATKQGTSTDTQYF. Here the CDR3 DNA reads TGTGCCACCAAACAGGGCACTAGCACAGATACGCAGTATTTT.

This chain connects TRBV7-2 to TRBJ2-2; D may be TRBD2 (6 bases). Germline V gene sequence: CDR1 SGHTA, CDR2 FQGNSA. Trimming pared 0 bases from V and 4 bases from J, leaving 15 bases between. This CDR3 contains 17 residues. CDR3 in DNA: TGTGCCAGCAGCTTAGCGAGTAGCGGTGGACTCACCGGGGAGCTGTTTTTT. It translates to CASSLASSGGLTGELFF.

This clone was observed a handful of times. This chain joins TRBV11-2 and TRBJ2-3, with D possibly TRBD2 on 5 matching bases. This CDR3 has 12 residues. Germline CDR1 reads SGHAT; CDR2 reads FQNNGV. V lost 6 bases, J lost 6 bases, and 10 bases lay in between. The CDR3 nucleotides are TGTGCCAGCAGGGACTGGGTGGATACGCAGTATTTT. Translation gives CASRDWVDTQYF.

This clone was observed a few times. V is TRBV5-1 and J is TRBJ2-1, with TRBD2 identical over 10 bases. The CDR3 loop spans 16 amino acids. V trimming: 0 bases; J trimming: 6 bases; junction bases outside the gene matches: 6. Per germline, CDR1 SGHRS and CDR2 YFSETQ. CDR3 DNA: TGCGCCAGCAGCTTGGGTTGGACTAGCGGATCCAATGAGCAGTTCTTC. The encoded protein is CASSLGWTSGSNEQFF.

This clone was counted only a few times. This sequence joins TRBV6-6 and TRBJ1-2; no reliable D call. Trimming took 2 bases from V and 6 from J, leaving 19 bases between them. Per germline, CDR1 MNHNY and CDR2 SVGAGI (reference sequence). CDR3 length: 16 amino acids. This CDR3 is CASSYLLGTRVDGYTF. The CDR3 region has the DNA TGTGCCAGCAGTTACCTCCTAGGTACAAGGGTCGATGGCTACACCTTC.

This clone was seen more than once but under ten times. This chain connects TRBV5-7 to TRBJ2-6; D unclear. TRBV5-7 is an open reading frame whose function is uncertain. The CDR3 length is 17 residues. V lost 4 bases and J 0 bases, leaving 14 bases between the germline ends. The CDR3 sequence is CASSPGIRLSGANVLTF. In DNA, the CDR3 is TGTGCCAGCAGCCCCGGTATTAGACTCTCTGGGGCCAACGTCCTGACTTTC.